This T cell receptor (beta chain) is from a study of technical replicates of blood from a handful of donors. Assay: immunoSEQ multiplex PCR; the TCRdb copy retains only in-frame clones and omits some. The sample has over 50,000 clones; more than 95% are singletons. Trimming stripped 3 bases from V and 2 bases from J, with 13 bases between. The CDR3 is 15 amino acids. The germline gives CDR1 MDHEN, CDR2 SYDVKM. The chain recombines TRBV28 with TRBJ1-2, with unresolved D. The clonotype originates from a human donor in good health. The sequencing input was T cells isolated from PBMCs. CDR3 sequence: CASSFALRANYGYTF. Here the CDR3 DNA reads TGTGCCAGCAGTTTTGCCCTGAGGGCAAACTATGGCTACACCTTC.